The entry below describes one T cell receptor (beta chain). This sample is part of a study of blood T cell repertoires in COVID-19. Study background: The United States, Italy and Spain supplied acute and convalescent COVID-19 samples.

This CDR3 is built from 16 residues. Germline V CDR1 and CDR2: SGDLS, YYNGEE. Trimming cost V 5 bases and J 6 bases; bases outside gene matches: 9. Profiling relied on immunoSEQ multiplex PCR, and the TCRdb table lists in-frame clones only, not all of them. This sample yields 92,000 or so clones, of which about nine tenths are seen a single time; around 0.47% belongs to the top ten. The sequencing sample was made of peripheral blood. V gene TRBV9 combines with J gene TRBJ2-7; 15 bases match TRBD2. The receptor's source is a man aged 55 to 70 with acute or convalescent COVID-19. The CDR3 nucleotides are TGTGCCAGCAGTGCCTCTCCGGGACTAGCGGGAGGCGAGCAGTACTTC. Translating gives CASSASPGLAGGEQYF.